This T cell receptor (beta chain) was captured by sequencing in a study of TIL therapy for anti-PD-1-resistant metastatic lung cancer. Study-wide context: Patients then received nivolumab; progressors got lymphodepletion, TIL and IL-2. Tumors carried a median roughly 1.5 non-synonymous mutations per megabase.

The immunoSEQ assay was v3. Clones were sequenced by immunoSEQ multiplex PCR, and TCRdb holds only the in-frame ones, with some missing. The sample includes tens of thousands of clones, approximately 69% of them seen just once. Specified time point: pre-treatment sample, taken before nivolumab and TIL therapy. This CDR3 region has 15 residues. Looked up from germline, CDR1 is SGHRS and CDR2 is YFSETQ. Between the trimmed V and J ends, which lost 5 bases and 4 bases, there was a span of 17 bases. The chain joins TRBV5-1 to TRBJ2-3; the D gene is possibly TRBD1 (6 bases). This clonotype was obtained from a person aged 25 to 80 with non-small cell lung cancer. The sequencing used blood, collected at baseline. CDR3 amino acids: CASRWAGVYADTQYF. CDR3 nucleotide sequence: TGCGCCAGCAGGTGGGCAGGGGTTTATGCAGATACGCAGTATTTT.